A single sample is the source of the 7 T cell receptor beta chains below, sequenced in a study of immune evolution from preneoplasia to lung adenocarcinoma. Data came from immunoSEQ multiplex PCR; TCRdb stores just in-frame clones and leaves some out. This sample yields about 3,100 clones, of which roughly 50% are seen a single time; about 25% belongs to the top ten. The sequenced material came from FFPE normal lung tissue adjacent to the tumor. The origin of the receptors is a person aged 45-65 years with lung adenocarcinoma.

The CDR3 nucleotides are TGTGCCAGCAGTTTATCCTGGGAGACCCAGTACTTC. Its translation is CASSLSWETQYF. The V and J genes are TRBV28 and TRBJ2-5, with D unresolved. The CDR3 covers 12 residues. Germline CDR1 MDHEN, CDR2 SYDVKM. V was pared by 1 base and J by 5 bases, with 5 bases between.

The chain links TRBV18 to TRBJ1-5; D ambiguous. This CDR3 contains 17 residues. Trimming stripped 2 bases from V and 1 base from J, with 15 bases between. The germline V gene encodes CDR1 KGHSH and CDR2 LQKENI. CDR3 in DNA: TGTGCCAGCTCACCAATGCAGGCAGGACTGAGCAATCAGCCCCAGCATTTT. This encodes CASSPMQAGLSNQPQHF.

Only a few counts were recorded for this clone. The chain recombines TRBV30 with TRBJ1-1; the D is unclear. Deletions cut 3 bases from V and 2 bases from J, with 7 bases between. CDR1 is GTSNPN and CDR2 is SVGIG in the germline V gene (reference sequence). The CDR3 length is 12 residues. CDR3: CAWSRENTEAFF. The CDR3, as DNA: TGTGCCTGGAGCAGAGAAAACACTGAAGCTTTCTTT.

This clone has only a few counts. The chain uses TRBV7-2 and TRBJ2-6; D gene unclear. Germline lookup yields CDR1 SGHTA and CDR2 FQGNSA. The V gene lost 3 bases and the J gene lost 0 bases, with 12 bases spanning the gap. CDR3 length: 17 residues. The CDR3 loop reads CASSFRGRSSGANVLTF. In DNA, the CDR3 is TGTGCCAGCAGCTTCAGAGGAAGGTCCTCTGGGGCCAACGTCCTGACTTTC.

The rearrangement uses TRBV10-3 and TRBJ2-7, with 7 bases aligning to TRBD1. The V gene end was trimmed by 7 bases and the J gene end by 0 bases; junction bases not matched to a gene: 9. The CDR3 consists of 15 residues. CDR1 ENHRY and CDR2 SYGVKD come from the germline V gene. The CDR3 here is CAIMGPTGTSYEQYF. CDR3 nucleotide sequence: TGTGCCATCATGGGTCCGACAGGGACCTCCTACGAGCAGTACTTC.

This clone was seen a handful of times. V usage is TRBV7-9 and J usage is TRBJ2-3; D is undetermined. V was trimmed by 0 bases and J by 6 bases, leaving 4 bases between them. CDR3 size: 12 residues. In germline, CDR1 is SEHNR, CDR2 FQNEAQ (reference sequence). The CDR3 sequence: CASSLAVDTQYF. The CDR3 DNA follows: TGTGCCAGCAGCTTAGCGGTGGATACGCAGTATTTT.

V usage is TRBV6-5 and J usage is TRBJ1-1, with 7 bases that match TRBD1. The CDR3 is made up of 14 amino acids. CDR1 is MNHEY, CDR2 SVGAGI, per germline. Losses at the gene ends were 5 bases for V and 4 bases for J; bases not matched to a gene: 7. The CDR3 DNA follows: TGTGCCAGCAGTGCTCGGACAGGTAGCACTGAAGCTTTCTTT. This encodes CASSARTGSTEAFF.